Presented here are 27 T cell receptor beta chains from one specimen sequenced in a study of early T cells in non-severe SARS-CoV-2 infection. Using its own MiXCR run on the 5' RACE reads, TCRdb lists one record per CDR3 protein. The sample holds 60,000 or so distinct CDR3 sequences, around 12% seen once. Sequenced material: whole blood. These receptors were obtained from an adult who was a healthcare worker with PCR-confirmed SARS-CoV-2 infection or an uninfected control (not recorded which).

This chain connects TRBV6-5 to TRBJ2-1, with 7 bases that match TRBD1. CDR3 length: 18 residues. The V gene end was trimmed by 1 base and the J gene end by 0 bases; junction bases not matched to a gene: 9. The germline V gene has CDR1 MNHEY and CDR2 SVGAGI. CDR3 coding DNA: TGTGCCAGCAGTTACTTCCCTTTAACAGGGGTCTCCTACAATGAGCAGTTCTTC. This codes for CASSYFPLTGVSYNEQFF.

CDR3 bases: TGCGCCAGCAGCTTAACAGGGACGGGAACTGAAGCTTTCTTT. Residues: CASSLTGTGTEAFF. The chain recombines TRBV5-1 with TRBJ1-1; maybe TRBD1 (6 bases). This CDR3 has 14 residues. Germline values: CDR1 SGHRS, CDR2 YFSETQ. Trimming pared 2 bases from V and 5 bases from J, leaving 13 bases between.

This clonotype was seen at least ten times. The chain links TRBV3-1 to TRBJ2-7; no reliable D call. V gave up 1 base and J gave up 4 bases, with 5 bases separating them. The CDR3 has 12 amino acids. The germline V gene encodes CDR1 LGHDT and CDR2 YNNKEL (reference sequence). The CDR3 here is CASSQGAYEQYF. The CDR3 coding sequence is TGTGCCAGCAGCCAAGGGGCATACGAGCAGTACTTC.

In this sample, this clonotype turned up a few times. The DNA for the CDR3 is TGTGCCAGCAAACGGGACAGGGGGCTTATAAGTGGAAACACCATATATTTT. The encoded protein is CASKRDRGLISGNTIYF. This rearrangement joins TRBV2 to TRBJ1-3; 12 nucleotides align to TRBD1. The V segment lost 7 bases and the J segment 3 bases; nucleotides outside the gene matches: 10. The CDR3 spans 17 residues. The germline V gene encodes CDR1 SNHLY and CDR2 FYNNEI.

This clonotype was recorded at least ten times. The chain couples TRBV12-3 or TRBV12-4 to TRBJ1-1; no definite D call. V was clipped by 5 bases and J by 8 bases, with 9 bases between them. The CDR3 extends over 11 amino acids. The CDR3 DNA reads TGTGCCAGCAGTGGCACTCGGGAAGCTTTCTTT. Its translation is CASSGTREAFF.

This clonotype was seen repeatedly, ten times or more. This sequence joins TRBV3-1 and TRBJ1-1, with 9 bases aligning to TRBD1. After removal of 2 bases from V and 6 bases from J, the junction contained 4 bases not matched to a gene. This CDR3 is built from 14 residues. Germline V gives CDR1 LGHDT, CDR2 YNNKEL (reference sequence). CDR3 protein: CASSQRDRVPEAFF. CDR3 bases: TGTGCCAGCAGCCAACGGGACAGGGTACCTGAAGCTTTCTTT.

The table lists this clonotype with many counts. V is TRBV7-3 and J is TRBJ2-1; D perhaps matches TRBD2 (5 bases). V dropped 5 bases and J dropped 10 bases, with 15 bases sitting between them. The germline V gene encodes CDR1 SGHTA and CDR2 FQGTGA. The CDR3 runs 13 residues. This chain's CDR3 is CASSTQRLAEQFF. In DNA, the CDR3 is TGTGCCAGCAGCACCCAAAGATTAGCGGAGCAGTTCTTC.

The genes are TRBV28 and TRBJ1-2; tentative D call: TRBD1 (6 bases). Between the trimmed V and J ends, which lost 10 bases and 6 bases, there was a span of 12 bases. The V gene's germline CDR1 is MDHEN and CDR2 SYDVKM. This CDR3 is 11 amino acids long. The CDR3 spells CAIRRTDGYTF. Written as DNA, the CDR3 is TGTGCCATCAGGAGGACAGATGGCTACACCTTC.

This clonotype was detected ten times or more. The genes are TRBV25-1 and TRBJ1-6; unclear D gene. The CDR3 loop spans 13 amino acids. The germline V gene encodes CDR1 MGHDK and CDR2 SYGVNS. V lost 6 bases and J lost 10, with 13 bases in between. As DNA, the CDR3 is TGTGCCAGCAGCTCTCCGTGGGAGTCACCCCTCCACTTT. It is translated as CASSSPWESPLHF.

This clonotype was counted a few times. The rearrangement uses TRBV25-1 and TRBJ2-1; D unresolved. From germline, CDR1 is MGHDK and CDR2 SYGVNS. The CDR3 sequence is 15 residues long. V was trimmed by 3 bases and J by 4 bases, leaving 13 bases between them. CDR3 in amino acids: CASSEAGSAYNEQFF. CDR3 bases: TGTGCCAGCAGTGAGGCAGGTTCCGCTTACAATGAGCAGTTCTTC.

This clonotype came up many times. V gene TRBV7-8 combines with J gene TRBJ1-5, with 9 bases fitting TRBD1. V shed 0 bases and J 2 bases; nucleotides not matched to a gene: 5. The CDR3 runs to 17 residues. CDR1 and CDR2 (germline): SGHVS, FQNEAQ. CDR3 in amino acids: CASSLAPRDRGNQPQHF. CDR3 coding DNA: TGTGCCAGCAGCTTAGCGCCTAGGGACAGGGGCAATCAGCCCCAGCATTTT.

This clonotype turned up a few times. CDR3 nucleotides: TGTGCCACCAGGGACTGGAACAATGAGCAGTTCTTC. Amino acids: CATRDWNNEQFF. V usage is TRBV24-1 and J usage is TRBJ2-1; tentative D call: TRBD2 (5 bases). Trimming took off 7 bases at V and 5 bases at J, with 8 bases between the two ends. Germline V gene lookup returns CDR1 KGHDR and CDR2 SFDVKD. CDR3 length equals 12 residues.

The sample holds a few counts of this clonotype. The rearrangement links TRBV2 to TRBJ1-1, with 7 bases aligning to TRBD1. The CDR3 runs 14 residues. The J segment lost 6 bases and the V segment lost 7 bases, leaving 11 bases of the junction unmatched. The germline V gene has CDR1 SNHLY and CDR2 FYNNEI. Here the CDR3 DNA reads TGTGCCAGCATCTCAGGGGGACAGTCTTCTGAAGCTTTCTTT. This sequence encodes CASISGGQSSEAFF.

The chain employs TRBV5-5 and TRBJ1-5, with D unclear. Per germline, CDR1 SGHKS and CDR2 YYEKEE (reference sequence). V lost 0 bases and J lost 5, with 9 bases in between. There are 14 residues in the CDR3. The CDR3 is CASSLGSGYQPQHF. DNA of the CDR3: TGTGCCAGCAGCTTGGGTTCCGGGTATCAGCCCCAGCATTTT.

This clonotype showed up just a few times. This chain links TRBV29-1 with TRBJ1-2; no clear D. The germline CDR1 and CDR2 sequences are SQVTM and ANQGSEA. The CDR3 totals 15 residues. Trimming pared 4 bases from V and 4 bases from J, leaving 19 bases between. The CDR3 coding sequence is TGCAGCGTTGGCTCGATCGGGGTAAGCCTCTATGGCTACACCTTC. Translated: CSVGSIGVSLYGYTF. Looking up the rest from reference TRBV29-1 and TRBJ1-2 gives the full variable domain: SAVISQKPSRDICQRGTSLTIQCQVDSQVTMMFWYRQQPGQSLTLIATANQGSEATYESGFVIDKFPISRPNLTFSTLTVSNMSPEDSSIYLCSVGSIGVSLYGYTFGSGTRLTVV.

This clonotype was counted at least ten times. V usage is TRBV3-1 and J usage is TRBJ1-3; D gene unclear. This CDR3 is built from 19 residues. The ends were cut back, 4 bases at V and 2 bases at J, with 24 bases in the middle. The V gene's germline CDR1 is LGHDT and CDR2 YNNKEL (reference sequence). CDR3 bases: TGTGCCAGCAGCCCATACCGAAGCCGGGCCCTGAGAGCTGGAAACACCATATATTTT. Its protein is CASSPYRSRALRAGNTIYF. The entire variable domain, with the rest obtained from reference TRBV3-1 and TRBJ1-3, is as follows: DTAVSQTPKYLVTQMGNDKSIKCEQNLGHDTMYWYKQDSKKFLKIMFSYNNKELIINETVPNRFSPKSPDKAHLNLHINSLELGDSAVYFCASSPYRSRALRAGNTIYFGEGSWLTVV.

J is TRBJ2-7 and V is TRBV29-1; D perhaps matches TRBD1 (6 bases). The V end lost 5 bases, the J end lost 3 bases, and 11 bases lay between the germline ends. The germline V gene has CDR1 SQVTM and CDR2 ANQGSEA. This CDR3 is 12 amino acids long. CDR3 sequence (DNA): TGCAGCGTTTCGTCAGGGGACTACGAGCAGTACTTC. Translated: CSVSSGDYEQYF.

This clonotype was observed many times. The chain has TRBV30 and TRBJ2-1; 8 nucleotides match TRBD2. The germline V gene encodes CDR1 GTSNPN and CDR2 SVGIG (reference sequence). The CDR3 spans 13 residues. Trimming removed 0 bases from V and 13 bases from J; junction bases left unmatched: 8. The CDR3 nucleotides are TGTGCCTGGAGTGTACTAGGCGGGAGGACCCAGTTCTTC. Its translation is CAWSVLGGRTQFF.

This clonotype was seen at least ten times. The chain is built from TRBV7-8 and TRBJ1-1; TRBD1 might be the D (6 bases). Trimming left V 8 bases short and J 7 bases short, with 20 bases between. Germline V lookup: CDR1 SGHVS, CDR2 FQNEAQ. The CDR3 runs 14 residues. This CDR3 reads CASGDRDTSFEAFF. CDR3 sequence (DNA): TGTGCCAGCGGGGACCGGGACACCTCCTTTGAAGCTTTCTTT.

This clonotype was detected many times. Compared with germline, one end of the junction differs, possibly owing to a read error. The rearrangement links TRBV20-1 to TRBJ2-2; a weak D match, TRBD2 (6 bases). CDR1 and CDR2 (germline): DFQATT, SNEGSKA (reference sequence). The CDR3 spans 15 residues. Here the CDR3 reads CSASGLSRGGGELFF. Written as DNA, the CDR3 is TGCAGTGCTTCGGGCCTTTCAAGGGGCGGCGGGGAGCTTTTTTTT.

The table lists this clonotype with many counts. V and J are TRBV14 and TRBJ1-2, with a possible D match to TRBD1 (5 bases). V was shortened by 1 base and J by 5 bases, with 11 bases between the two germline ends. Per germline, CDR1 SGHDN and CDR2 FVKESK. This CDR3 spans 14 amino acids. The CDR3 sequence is CASSQVGDGYGYTF. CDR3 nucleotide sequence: TGTGCCAGCAGCCAAGTGGGGGATGGGTATGGCTACACCTTC. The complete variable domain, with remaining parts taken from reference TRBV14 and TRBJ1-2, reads EAGVTQFPSHSVIEKGQTVTLRCDPISGHDNLYWYRRVMGKEIKFLLHFVKESKQDESGMPNNRFLAERTGGTYSTLKVQPAELEDSGVYFCASSQVGDGYGYTFGSGTRLTVV.

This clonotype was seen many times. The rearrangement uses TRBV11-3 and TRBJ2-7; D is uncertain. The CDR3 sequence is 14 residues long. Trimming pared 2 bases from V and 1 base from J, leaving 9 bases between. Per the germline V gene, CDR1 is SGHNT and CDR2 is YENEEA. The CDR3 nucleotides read TGTGCCAGCAGCTTACTAGGGATTTCCTACGAGCAGTACTTC. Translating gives CASSLLGISYEQYF. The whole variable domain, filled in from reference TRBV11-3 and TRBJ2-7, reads EAGVVQSPRYKIIEKKQPVAFWCNPISGHNTLYWYLQNLGQGPELLIRYENEEAVDDSQLPKDRFSAERLKGVDSTLKIQPAELGDSAVYLCASSLLGISYEQYFGPGTRLTVT.

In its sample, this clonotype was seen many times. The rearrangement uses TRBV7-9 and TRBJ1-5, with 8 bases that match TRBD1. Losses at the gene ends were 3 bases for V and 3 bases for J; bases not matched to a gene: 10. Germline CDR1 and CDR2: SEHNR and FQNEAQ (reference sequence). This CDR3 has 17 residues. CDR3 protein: CASSLLQGVGHNQPQHF. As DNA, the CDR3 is TGTGCCAGCAGCTTGTTACAGGGGGTGGGTCACAATCAGCCCCAGCATTTT.

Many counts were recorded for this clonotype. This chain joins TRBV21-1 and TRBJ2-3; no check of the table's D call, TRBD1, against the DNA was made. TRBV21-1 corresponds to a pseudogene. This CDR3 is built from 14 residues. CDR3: CASSSYGGRDTQYF. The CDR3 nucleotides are TGTGCCAGCAGCAGTTACGGGGGGCGAGATACGCAGTATTTT.

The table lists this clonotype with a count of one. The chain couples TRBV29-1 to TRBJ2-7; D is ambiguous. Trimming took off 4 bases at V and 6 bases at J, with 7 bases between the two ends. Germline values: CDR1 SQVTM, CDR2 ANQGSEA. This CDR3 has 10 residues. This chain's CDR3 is CSVVSIEQYF. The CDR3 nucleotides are TGCAGCGTTGTATCGATCGAGCAGTACTTC.

Here the CDR3 DNA reads TGTGCCAGCAGAATACAGGGAAATCAGCCCCAGCATTTT. Its protein is CASRIQGNQPQHF. The chain carries TRBV2 and TRBJ1-5, with a weak D call TRBD1 (6 bases). Per the germline V gene, CDR1 is SNHLY and CDR2 is FYNNEI. The length of the CDR3 is 13 residues. V dropped 6 bases and J dropped 4 bases, with 10 bases sitting between them. The full variable domain, its missing parts supplied by reference TRBV2 and TRBJ1-5, is EPEVTQTPSHQVTQMGQEVILRCVPISNHLYFYWYRQILGQKVEFLVSFYNNEISEKSEIFDDQFSVERPDGSNFTLKIRSTKLEDSAMYFCASRIQGNQPQHFGDGTRLSIL.

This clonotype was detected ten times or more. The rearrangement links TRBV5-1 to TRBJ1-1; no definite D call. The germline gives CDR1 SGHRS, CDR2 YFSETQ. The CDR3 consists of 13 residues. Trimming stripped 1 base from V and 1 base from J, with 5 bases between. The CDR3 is CASSLNTNTEAFF. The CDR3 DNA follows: TGCGCCAGCAGCTTGAATACGAACACTGAAGCTTTCTTT.